The next 14 T cell receptor beta chains were all read from a single sample in a study of technical replicates of blood from a handful of donors (dated by TCRdb to between 2016 and 2019). Receptor amplification or capture employed the immunoSEQ multiplex PCR assay. The clones in this table, taken by TCRdb from immuneACCESS, are in-frame only. Not every clone is retained; where verified, under half of the shortfall comes from an unresolved V gene, and the cause of the rest is unknown. A total of about 61,000 clones appear in this sample, 70% to 90% of them only once. The ten largest make up around 4.9% of the sample. Sequenced input: PBMCs. The receptor source for this set is a human donor in good health. Some clones in this sample may be carry-over from other donors' samples.

The chain employs TRBV6-4 and TRBJ2-7, with D possibly TRBD2 on 5 matching bases. V was clipped by 8 bases and J by 2 bases, with 16 bases between them. Germline CDR1 and CDR2: MRHNA and SNTAGT. This CDR3 region has 14 residues. CDR3 in DNA: TGTGCCAGCTCCCAAGGAGGCGTCGCCTACGAGCAGTACTTC. It is translated as CASSQGGVAYEQYF.

V gene TRBV7-2 combines with J gene TRBJ2-5, with a tentative D call TRBD2 (6 bases). This CDR3 has 14 residues. The germline V gene encodes CDR1 SGHTA and CDR2 FQGNSA. The ends were cut back, 5 bases at V and 5 bases at J, with 15 bases in the middle. In DNA, the CDR3 is TGTGCCAGCAGCCCAAGCCGGGGGAGGGAGACCCAGTACTTC. Encoded protein: CASSPSRGRETQYF.

The chain joins TRBV5-5 to TRBJ2-2, with 16 positions matching TRBD2. CDR3 length: 20 amino acids. After removal of 4 bases from V and 0 bases from J, the junction contained 9 bases not matched to a gene. CDR1 and CDR2 (germline): SGHKS, YYEKEE (reference sequence). The CDR3 reads CASSVSGTSGGAANTGELFF. The CDR3 nucleotides are TGTGCCAGCAGCGTATCCGGGACTAGCGGGGGGGCGGCGAACACCGGGGAGCTGTTTTTT. The whole variable domain, filled in from reference TRBV5-5 and TRBJ2-2, reads DAGVTQSPTHLIKTRGQQVTLRCSPISGHKSVSWYQQVLGQGPQFIFQYYEKEERGRGNFPDRFSARQFPNYSSELNVNALLLGDSALYLCASSVSGTSGGAANTGELFFGEGSRLTVL.

This clone was seen more than once but under ten times. The chain is built from TRBV6-6 and TRBJ2-5; D possibly corresponds to TRBD2 (6 bases). Germline V gene sequence: CDR1 MNHNY, CDR2 SVGAGI (reference sequence). The CDR3 length is 14 residues. The V gene lost 2 bases and the J gene lost 2 bases, with 9 bases spanning the gap. For the CDR3, the DNA is TGTGCCAGCAGTTACGTTGCGGGGCAAGAGACCCAGTACTTC. It is translated as CASSYVAGQETQYF.

The chain carries TRBV7-9 and TRBJ2-5; TRBD2 matches 12 bases. Germline V gene lookup returns CDR1 SEHNR and CDR2 FQNEAQ (reference sequence). With 8 bases clipped from V and 4 bases from J, the junction kept 8 bases outside the gene matches. The CDR3 sequence is 15 residues long. This chain's CDR3 is CASDDGLAGRETQYF. DNA of the CDR3: TGTGCCAGCGATGATGGACTAGCGGGGCGAGAGACCCAGTACTTC.

This chain connects TRBV11-2 to TRBJ1-3, with a weak D call TRBD1 (5 bases). V gave up 5 bases and J gave up 4 bases, with 9 bases separating them. CDR1 is SGHAT, CDR2 FQNNGV, per germline. The CDR3 consists of 13 residues. The CDR3 region has the DNA TGTGCCAGCAGCGACAGAACAGGAAACACCATATATTTT. Its protein is CASSDRTGNTIYF.

The V call is TRBV5-4, the J call TRBJ2-5, with 12 bases fitting TRBD2. Germline-derived CDR1 and CDR2 are SGHNT and YYREEE (reference sequence). This CDR3 comprises 15 residues. Trimming cost V 4 bases and J 2 bases; bases outside gene matches: 3. The CDR3 nucleotides are TGTGCCAGCAGCGGCGGACTAGCGGGGCAAGAGACCCAGTACTTC. It encodes CASSGGLAGQETQYF.

This clone was observed once. The chain has TRBV5-1 and TRBJ1-4; 9 bases align to TRBD1. Unmatched junction bases numbered 5, after V lost 4 bases and J lost 7 bases. Germline V gene sequence: CDR1 SGHRS, CDR2 YFSETQ. This CDR3 is built from 14 residues. CDR3 region: CASSLTGGGEKLFF. DNA of the CDR3: TGCGCCAGCAGCCTGACAGGGGGGGGTGAAAAACTGTTTTTT.

The V and J genes are TRBV5-1 and TRBJ2-3; the match to TRBD2 covers 9 bases. Germline lookup yields CDR1 SGHRS and CDR2 YFSETQ. V trimming: 6 bases; J trimming: 2 bases; junction bases outside the gene matches: 16. This CDR3 is 18 amino acids long. Written as DNA, the CDR3 is TGCGCCAGCAAGGCAGGGGCATCAGCGGGGGGAACCACAGATACGCAGTATTTT. Amino acids: CASKAGASAGGTTDTQYF. The variable domain in full, completed from reference TRBV5-1 and TRBJ2-3, reads KAGVTQTPRYLIKTRGQQVTLSCSPISGHRSVSWYQQTPGQGLQFLFEYFSETQRNKGNFPGRFSGRQFSNSRSEMNVSTLELGDSALYLCASKAGASAGGTTDTQYFGPGTRLTVL.

The V call is TRBV4-2, the J call TRBJ2-5; D uncertain. CDR1 is LGHNA and CDR2 is YNFKEQ in the germline V gene. With 0 bases removed from V and 0 bases from J, the gap between germline ends came to 8 bases. The CDR3 loop spans 15 amino acids. The CDR3 DNA follows: TGTGCCAGCAGCCAAGAGTGGGCATACCAAGAGACCCAGTACTTC. Its protein is CASSQEWAYQETQYF.

V and J are TRBV5-6 and TRBJ2-5; D not certain. Trimming removed 0 bases at V and 7 bases at J, with 7 bases between. In germline, CDR1 is SGHDT, CDR2 YYEEEE. The CDR3 is 12 residues long. The CDR3 here is CASSLAVATQYF. CDR3 coding DNA: TGTGCCAGCAGCTTGGCAGTGGCGACCCAGTACTTC.

This clone was recorded only once. The V call is TRBV6-1, the J call TRBJ2-2; 8 positions match TRBD1. The CDR3 spans 14 residues. V lost 3 bases, J lost 6 bases, and 3 bases stayed unmatched. CDR1 and CDR2 from the germline V gene are MNHNS and SASEGT. CDR3 protein: CASSEQGAPGELFF. CDR3 nucleotide sequence: TGTGCCAGCAGTGAGCAGGGGGCCCCCGGGGAGCTGTTTTTT.

V gene TRBV6-1 combines with J gene TRBJ1-5; 10 bases are shared with TRBD1. This CDR3 has 17 residues. V was clipped by 0 bases and J by 2 bases; unmatched bases: 4. Per germline, CDR1 MNHNS and CDR2 SASEGT. The CDR3 DNA follows: TGTGCCAGCAGTGAAGCTCGGGACAGGGGAGGCAATCAGCCCCAGCATTTT. Its translation: CASSEARDRGGNQPQHF.

CDR3 region: CASSSGQASPHGDGYTF. The CDR3 coding sequence is TGTGCCAGCAGCTCCGGACAGGCCAGCCCGCATGGGGATGGCTACACCTTC. The rearrangement uses TRBV5-4 and TRBJ1-2, with 7 bases that match TRBD1. This CDR3 spans 17 amino acids. Germline-derived CDR1 and CDR2 are SGHNT and YYREEE (reference sequence). V lost 3 bases to trimming and J lost 6 bases; unmatched junction nucleotides: 17. The full variable domain, rest sourced from reference TRBV5-4 and TRBJ1-2, is ETGVTQSPTHLIKTRGQQVTLRCSSQSGHNTVSWYQQALGQGPQFIFQYYREEENGRGNFPPRFSGLQFPNYSSELNVNALELDDSALYLCASSSGQASPHGDGYTFGSGTRLTVV.